This TCR beta chain was profiled in a study of identical twins. Study conclusions and caveats: Interpretation of the results relied on cross-sectional statistical analysis and not on following the same donors. Modeled out-of-frame TCR alpha sharing in monozygotic twins fell below observed levels.

cDNA molecules carried unique molecular identifiers, and template switching added a universal primer site. TCRdb reprocessed the 5' RACE reads with MiXCR, giving one entry per CDR3 protein. This sample has about 300,000 distinct CDR3 sequences, with 12% found just once. V gave up 0 bases and J gave up 1 base, with 9 bases separating them. The CDR3 is 15 residues long. CDR1 and CDR2 (germline): SGDLS, YYNGEE. In its sample, this clonotype was seen a few times. Its antigen is not known. Donors were all healthy Caucasians. Another study also made use of these data, one on yellow fever vaccine responses in identical twins.

The TCR sequence derives from a woman aged 18-29 years in good health. V and J are TRBV9 and TRBJ2-3, with D perhaps assigned TRBD1 or TRBD2 (5 bases each). Sequencing used CD8+ T cells sorted from blood. The CDR3: CASSVAGTGTDTQYF. CDR3 coding DNA: TGTGCCAGCAGCGTAGCCGGGACCGGCACAGATACGCAGTATTTT.